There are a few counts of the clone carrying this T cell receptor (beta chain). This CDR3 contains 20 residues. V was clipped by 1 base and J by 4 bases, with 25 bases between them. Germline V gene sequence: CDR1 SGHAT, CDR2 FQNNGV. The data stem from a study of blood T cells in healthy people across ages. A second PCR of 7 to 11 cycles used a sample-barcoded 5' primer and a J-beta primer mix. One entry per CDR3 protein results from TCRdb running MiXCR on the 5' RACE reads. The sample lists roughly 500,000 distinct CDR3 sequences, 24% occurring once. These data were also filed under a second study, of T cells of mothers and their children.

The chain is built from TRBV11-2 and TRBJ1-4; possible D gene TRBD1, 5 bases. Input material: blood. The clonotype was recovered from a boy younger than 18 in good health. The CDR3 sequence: CASSLGGVWRRRGDNEKLFF. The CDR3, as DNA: TGTGCCAGCAGCTTAGGTGGTGTTTGGAGACGGAGGGGTGATAATGAAAAACTGTTTTTT.